Below are 31 T cell receptor beta chains sequenced from a single sample in a study of blood T cells in healthy people across ages. Primers used in a second PCR of about 6 to 12 cycles were a sample-barcoded 5' primer and a J-beta primer mix. TCRdb re-called the 5' RACE reads with MiXCR, one entry per CDR3 protein. This table has 1.4 million to 1.5 million distinct CDR3 sequences, around 39% appearing once. Sequenced: blood. The origin of the receptors is a woman aged 18-29 years in good health.

CDR3 in amino acids: CATKSSGSDTQYF. CDR3 nucleotide sequence: TGTGCCACCAAGAGTAGCGGGTCAGATACGCAGTATTTT. The V and J genes are TRBV2 and TRBJ2-3; 7 nucleotides match TRBD2. This CDR3 is built from 13 residues. V gave up 10 bases and J gave up 4 bases; unmatched junction bases: 8. Germline CDR1 and CDR2: SNHLY and FYNNEI.

The V gene is TRBV30, the J gene TRBJ2-2; D is undetermined. The V gene lost 4 bases and the J gene lost 6 bases, with 6 bases spanning the gap. The CDR3 has 11 amino acids. Germline V gene lookup returns CDR1 GTSNPN and CDR2 SVGIG (reference sequence). CDR3 loop: CAWNRPGELFF. The CDR3 coding sequence is TGTGCCTGGAACCGCCCCGGGGAGCTGTTTTTT.

V usage is TRBV12-3 or TRBV12-4 and J usage is TRBJ2-1; perhaps D is TRBD1 or TRBD2 (5 bases each). The CDR3 consists of 14 residues. The V end was cut by 8 bases, the J end by 2 bases, with 13 bases between. DNA of the CDR3: TGTGCCAGCTCCGTTTCGGGGCCCTACAATGAGCAGTTCTTC. Translating gives CASSVSGPYNEQFF.

The table lists this clonotype with a few counts. The chain couples TRBV4-1 to TRBJ1-5; TRBD1 aligns across 8 bases. With V trimmed by 4 bases and J by 6 bases, 11 bases remained unmatched. CDR3 size: 16 residues. The germline V gene has CDR1 MGHRA and CDR2 YSYEKL. The CDR3 protein is CASSPQEAGGSQPQHF. The CDR3 DNA sequence: TGCGCCAGCAGCCCCCAGGAGGCAGGGGGCTCTCAGCCCCAGCATTTT.

CDR3 residues: CASRGLVSETQYF. CDR3 sequence (DNA): TGTGCCAGCAGAGGACTAGTCTCAGAGACCCAGTACTTC. The chain couples TRBV12-3 or TRBV12-4 to TRBJ2-5; 7 positions agree with TRBD2. Trimming cost V 6 bases and J 4 bases; bases outside gene matches: 5. This CDR3 spans 13 amino acids.

In its sample, this clonotype was seen a few times. The rearrangement uses TRBV11-2 and TRBJ2-3; 15 nucleotides match TRBD2. Germline CDR1 reads SGHAT; CDR2 reads FQNNGV. The CDR3 consists of 21 residues. Trimming cost V 5 bases and J 0 bases; bases outside gene matches: 15. The CDR3 loop reads CASSPSGPGLAGGRSTDTQYF. CDR3 nucleotide sequence: TGTGCCAGCAGCCCGTCGGGGCCGGGACTAGCGGGAGGCCGAAGCACAGATACGCAGTATTTT.

The V gene is TRBV9, the J gene TRBJ2-6; 10 nucleotides agree with TRBD1. J lost 2 bases, V lost 0 bases, and 8 bases had no gene match. The germline CDR1 and CDR2 sequences are SGDLS and YYNGEE. CDR3 length: 19 amino acids. CDR3: CASSVVWGQGSPGANVLTF. CDR3 sequence (DNA): TGTGCCAGCAGCGTAGTCTGGGGACAGGGGTCCCCTGGGGCCAACGTCCTGACTTTC. Together with reference TRBV9 and TRBJ2-6, the CDR3 gives the full variable domain: DSGVTQTPKHLITATGQRVTLRCSPRSGDLSVYWYQQSLDQGLQFLIQYYNGEERAKGNILERFSAQQFPDLHSELNLSSLELGDSALYFCASSVVWGQGSPGANVLTFGAGSRLTVL.

The chain employs TRBV7-9 and TRBJ2-1; 10 bases align to TRBD2. The CDR3 contains 15 residues. In germline, CDR1 is SEHNR, CDR2 FQNEAQ (reference sequence). Unmatched junction bases numbered 14, after V lost 8 bases and J lost 10 bases. CDR3 coding DNA: TGTGCCAGCGGCCCTAGCGGGGGTCGATCTGGGGAGCAGTTCTTC. Protein sequence: CASGPSGGRSGEQFF.

This clonotype occurred a few times. This chain connects TRBV2 to TRBJ2-7; D is possibly TRBD1 (6 bases). Germline V gene lookup returns CDR1 SNHLY and CDR2 FYNNEI. Trimming stripped 6 bases from V and 6 bases from J, with 18 bases between. The CDR3 runs 14 residues. The CDR3: CASRAQGSSGEQYF. The DNA for the CDR3 is TGTGCCAGCAGAGCACAGGGTTCCTCCGGCGAGCAGTACTTC.

This clonotype appeared a few times. The V call is TRBV3-1, the J call TRBJ2-1; possibly TRBD2 for D (6 bases). The germline CDR1 and CDR2 sequences are LGHDT and YNNKEL (reference sequence). The CDR3 extends over 14 amino acids. V gave up 8 bases and J gave up 6 bases, with 17 bases separating them. The CDR3 DNA follows: TGTGCCAGCGGGAACCGGGACTGGGGCAATGAGCAGTTCTTC. Translated, it gives CASGNRDWGNEQFF.

V and J are TRBV4-2 and TRBJ2-7; D may be TRBD2 (5 bases). Germline V gene lookup returns CDR1 LGHNA and CDR2 YNFKEQ. The V and J ends lost 1 base and 2 bases respectively, with 15 bases between them. The CDR3 consists of 16 residues. The DNA for the CDR3 is TGTGCCAGCAGCCAAGTTGCTGATAGCGCAACCTACGAGCAGTACTTC. Protein: CASSQVADSATYEQYF.

The V gene is TRBV2, the J gene TRBJ2-3; no clear D. CDR1 and CDR2 (germline): SNHLY, FYNNEI. Between the trimmed V and J ends, which lost 9 bases and 2 bases, there was a span of 3 bases. This CDR3 region has 10 residues. The chain's CDR3 is CARVTDTQYF. The CDR3 DNA is TGTGCCAGGGTCACAGATACGCAGTATTTT.

The J gene is TRBJ2-1, the V gene TRBV3-1; 14 positions match TRBD2. Unmatched junction bases numbered 10, after V lost 6 bases and J lost 0 bases. The CDR3 spans 19 residues. The germline V gene has CDR1 LGHDT and CDR2 YNNKEL (reference sequence). CDR3 sequence: CASRKGLAGVLSSYNEQFF. For the CDR3, the DNA is TGTGCCAGCAGAAAGGGACTAGCGGGAGTCTTGAGCTCCTACAATGAGCAGTTCTTC.

This clonotype was counted once. The J gene is TRBJ2-5, the V gene TRBV13; D ambiguous. V lost 11 bases to trimming and J lost 11 bases, with 24 bases between them. Germline CDR1 and CDR2: PRHDT and FYEKMQ (reference sequence). This CDR3 comprises 13 residues. The CDR3 loop reads CAVPTIARNEQYF. The DNA for the CDR3 is TGTGCCGTCCCGACGATAGCAAGGAATGAGCAGTACTTC.

The chain combines TRBV6-1 with TRBJ1-5; 8 nucleotides match TRBD1. CDR3 length: 15 residues. V was clipped by 6 bases and J by 4 bases; unmatched bases: 8. CDR1 is MNHNS and CDR2 is SASEGT in the germline V gene. The CDR3 reads CASSRGGQENQPQHF. The CDR3 coding sequence is TGTGCCAGCAGCCGAGGGGGACAGGAGAATCAGCCCCAGCATTTT.

This clonotype appeared many times. The chain uses TRBV4-2 and TRBJ2-3; 10 bases agree with TRBD1. Trimming took 1 base from V and 5 from J; bases not matched to a gene: 6. CDR3 length equals 16 residues. The germline gives CDR1 LGHNA, CDR2 YNFKEQ. The CDR3 DNA sequence: TGTGCCAGCAGCCAAGCGGGGACAGGGGCAGGAGATACGCAGTATTTT. It encodes CASSQAGTGAGDTQYF.

The rearrangement uses TRBV20-1 and TRBJ2-3; 12 positions match TRBD2. V lost 0 bases to trimming and J lost 2 bases; unmatched junction nucleotides: 12. This CDR3 is 19 amino acids long. CDR1 is DFQATT, CDR2 SNEGSKA, per germline (reference sequence). CDR3 protein: CSARDWRLAGVWNTDTQYF. Written as DNA, the CDR3 is TGCAGTGCTAGAGATTGGAGACTAGCGGGAGTGTGGAACACAGATACGCAGTATTTT.

The chain uses TRBV20-1 and TRBJ2-1; 9 bases match TRBD2. Germline-derived CDR1 and CDR2 are DFQATT and SNEGSKA (reference sequence). The CDR3 is 14 amino acids. The CDR3 DNA is TGCGGGGGGAAGCGGGAGGTTAGAGGCAATGAGCAGTTCTTC. Amino acids: CGGKREVRGNEQFF.

This clonotype was observed a handful of times. The genes are TRBV4-2 and TRBJ2-1; TRBD1 matches at 10 bases. Trimming at V came to 2 bases and at J to 8 bases, leaving 9 bases not matched to a gene. This CDR3 has 16 amino acids. The germline V gene has CDR1 LGHNA and CDR2 YNFKEQ. Written as DNA, the CDR3 is TGTGCCAGCAGCCAACCCGGGACAGGGGCCAGGGATGAGCAGTTCTTC. This encodes CASSQPGTGARDEQFF.

The chain links TRBV3-1 to TRBJ1-6; 10 nucleotides line up with TRBD1. The germline CDR1 and CDR2 sequences are LGHDT and YNNKEL (reference sequence). The CDR3 extends over 15 amino acids. After removal of 4 bases from V and 9 bases from J, the junction contained 6 bases not matched to a gene. In nucleotides, the CDR3 is TGTGCCAGCAGCCGGTCCGGGACAGGGGCTTCACCCCTCCACTTT. This codes for CASSRSGTGASPLHF.

The chain is built from TRBV7-2 and TRBJ1-2, with D possibly matching TRBD1 (6 bases). This CDR3 contains 16 residues. The V end was cut by 1 base, the J end by 2 bases, with 14 bases between. Germline values: CDR1 SGHTA, CDR2 FQGNSA. The CDR3, as DNA: TGTGCCAGCAGCTTAGAGTACAGGGTAACCAACTATGGCTACACCTTC. This gives the protein CASSLEYRVTNYGYTF. The full variable domain, its missing parts supplied by reference TRBV7-2 and TRBJ1-2, is GAGVSQSPSNKVTEKGKDVELRCDPISGHTALYWYRQSLGQGLEFLIYFQGNSAPDKSGLPSDRFSAERTGGSVSTLTIQRTQQEDSAVYLCASSLEYRVTNYGYTFGSGTRLTVV.

CDR3 coding DNA: TGCAGCGTTGCGGGAATCTCCTACAATGAGCAGTACTTC. Its protein product is CSVAGISYNEQYF. The chain uses TRBV29-1 and TRBJ2-5, with D possibly being TRBD2 (5 bases). Germline V gene sequence: CDR1 SQVTM, CDR2 ANQGSEA. The V and J ends lost 4 bases and 11 bases respectively, with 20 bases between them. This CDR3 is 13 amino acids long.

V gene TRBV20-1 combines with J gene TRBJ2-3; 7 nucleotides align to TRBD2. Germline CDR1 reads DFQATT; CDR2 reads SNEGSKA (reference sequence). The CDR3 is 13 amino acids. J lost 7 bases, V lost 6 bases, and 10 bases had no gene match. The CDR3 nucleotides are TGCAGTGCCCCCCTAGCGGTCGTGAATACGCAGTATTTT. Residues: CSAPLAVVNTQYF.

This clonotype was observed a single time. CDR3 in amino acids: CASSQDTSGVGAQYF. For the CDR3, the DNA is TGTGCCAGCAGCCAAGATACTAGCGGGGTAGGGGCCCAGTACTTC. The chain uses TRBV3-1 and TRBJ2-7, with TRBD2 identical over 10 bases. J was trimmed by 10 bases and V by 0 bases; bases with no gene match: 9. In germline, CDR1 is LGHDT, CDR2 YNNKEL (reference sequence). The CDR3 loop spans 15 amino acids.

This clonotype has a handful of counts. V is TRBV20-1 and J is TRBJ2-5; TRBD2 might be the D (5 bases). CDR3 size: 14 residues. CDR1 and CDR2 from the germline V gene are DFQATT and SNEGSKA (reference sequence). The ends were cut back, 5 bases at V and 2 bases at J, with 15 bases in the middle. The CDR3 spells CSAPEAGYQETQYF. DNA for the CDR3: TGCAGTGCTCCTGAGGCGGGTTATCAAGAGACCCAGTACTTC.

The rearrangement links TRBV9 to TRBJ2-1; D is unresolved. This CDR3 is built from 13 residues. Trimming cost V 3 bases and J 3 bases, with 7 bases left between them. Per germline, CDR1 SGDLS and CDR2 YYNGEE. The CDR3 loop is CASSAPNYNEQFF. The DNA of the CDR3 is TGTGCCAGCAGCGCCCCGAACTACAATGAGCAGTTCTTC.

The gene calls are TRBV4-2 and TRBJ1-6; D perhaps matches TRBD1 (6 bases). Germline-derived CDR1 and CDR2 are LGHNA and YNFKEQ. The V gene lost 6 bases and the J gene lost 10 bases, with 22 bases spanning the gap. The CDR3 runs 16 residues. CDR3 nucleotides: TGTGCCAGCAGTCCAAATCCGGGGCTGGGGGCCTCACCCCTCCACTTT. Translated, it gives CASSPNPGLGASPLHF.

The chain recombines TRBV5-5 with TRBJ1-2; D possibly corresponds to TRBD1 (6 bases). This CDR3 has 17 amino acids. Germline-derived CDR1 and CDR2 are SGHKS and YYEKEE (reference sequence). The V end was cut by 3 bases, the J end by 2 bases, with 20 bases between. The CDR3 loop is CASSSHPVGGGNYGYTF. The DNA of the CDR3 is TGTGCCAGCAGCTCCCATCCGGTAGGGGGGGGAAACTATGGCTACACCTTC.

This clonotype showed up just a few times. This chain connects TRBV20-1 to TRBJ2-7; 10 bases align to TRBD2. Germline-derived CDR1 and CDR2 are DFQATT and SNEGSKA (reference sequence). V was clipped by 2 bases and J by 4 bases; unmatched bases: 11. This CDR3 is 16 amino acids long. The CDR3 nucleotides are TGCAGTGCTAGATCCCCCCTACGGACTAGCGGTTACGAGCAGTACTTC. Amino acid sequence: CSARSPLRTSGYEQYF.

The chain employs TRBV5-6 and TRBJ1-2; 9 nucleotides line up with TRBD1. This CDR3 has 17 amino acids. CDR1 SGHDT and CDR2 YYEEEE come from the germline V gene. V was clipped by 2 bases and J by 5 bases; unmatched bases: 13. CDR3 bases: TGTGCCAGCAGCTTCAACCCAAAGAACGGACAGGGGTATGGCTACACCTTC. Translated: CASSFNPKNGQGYGYTF. Complete variable domain (other parts from reference TRBV5-6 and TRBJ1-2): DAGVTQSPTHLIKTRGQQVTLRCSPKSGHDTVSWYQQALGQGPQFIFQYYEEEERQRGNFPDRFSGHQFPNYSSELNVNALLLGDSALYLCASSFNPKNGQGYGYTFGSGTRLTVV.

The rearrangement uses TRBV29-1 and TRBJ1-2; D might be TRBD1 (5 bases). V was shortened by 7 bases and J by 5 bases, with 17 bases between the two germline ends. The CDR3 loop spans 13 amino acids. CDR1 and CDR2 (germline): SQVTM, ANQGSEA. CDR3 in amino acids: CSAYFGTDYGYTF. Written as DNA, the CDR3 is TGCAGCGCTTACTTCGGGACCGATTATGGCTACACCTTC.